This section outlines one T cell receptor beta chain sequence together with its context. The data were obtained in a study of blood T cell repertoires in COVID-19. Turning to the study itself: Material from acute and convalescent COVID-19 was sourced from the United States, Italy and Spain. PBMCs, B-cell-depleted T cells, or T cells provided the cDNA or gDNA that made up the material.

While infection was still active, Seattle patients were enrolled and then followed longitudinally. Per the study methods: Researchers report that nucleated cell counts were estimated from reference gene primer amplification. The protocol was immunoSEQ multiplex PCR, while the TCRdb copy is restricted to in-frame clones and leaves out a portion. Clone size and V and J calls were adopted from that table, with D and trimming inferred from the DNA. In the table there are 150,000 or so clones, roughly 93% of which are singletons. This receptor was taken from a woman in her fifties or sixties with COVID-19, enrolled during active disease. The sample comprised peripheral blood.

The CDR3 nucleotides read TGTGCCAGCAGCACCTGGGACAGCCGAAACACCATATATTTT. Translated, it gives CASSTWDSRNTIYF. The V gene is TRBV7-9, the J gene TRBJ1-3, with TRBD1 matching over 7 bases. The J segment lost 5 bases and the V segment lost 5 bases, leaving 6 bases of the junction unmatched. The length of the CDR3 is 14 residues. The germline V gene has CDR1 SEHNR and CDR2 FQNEAQ (reference sequence).